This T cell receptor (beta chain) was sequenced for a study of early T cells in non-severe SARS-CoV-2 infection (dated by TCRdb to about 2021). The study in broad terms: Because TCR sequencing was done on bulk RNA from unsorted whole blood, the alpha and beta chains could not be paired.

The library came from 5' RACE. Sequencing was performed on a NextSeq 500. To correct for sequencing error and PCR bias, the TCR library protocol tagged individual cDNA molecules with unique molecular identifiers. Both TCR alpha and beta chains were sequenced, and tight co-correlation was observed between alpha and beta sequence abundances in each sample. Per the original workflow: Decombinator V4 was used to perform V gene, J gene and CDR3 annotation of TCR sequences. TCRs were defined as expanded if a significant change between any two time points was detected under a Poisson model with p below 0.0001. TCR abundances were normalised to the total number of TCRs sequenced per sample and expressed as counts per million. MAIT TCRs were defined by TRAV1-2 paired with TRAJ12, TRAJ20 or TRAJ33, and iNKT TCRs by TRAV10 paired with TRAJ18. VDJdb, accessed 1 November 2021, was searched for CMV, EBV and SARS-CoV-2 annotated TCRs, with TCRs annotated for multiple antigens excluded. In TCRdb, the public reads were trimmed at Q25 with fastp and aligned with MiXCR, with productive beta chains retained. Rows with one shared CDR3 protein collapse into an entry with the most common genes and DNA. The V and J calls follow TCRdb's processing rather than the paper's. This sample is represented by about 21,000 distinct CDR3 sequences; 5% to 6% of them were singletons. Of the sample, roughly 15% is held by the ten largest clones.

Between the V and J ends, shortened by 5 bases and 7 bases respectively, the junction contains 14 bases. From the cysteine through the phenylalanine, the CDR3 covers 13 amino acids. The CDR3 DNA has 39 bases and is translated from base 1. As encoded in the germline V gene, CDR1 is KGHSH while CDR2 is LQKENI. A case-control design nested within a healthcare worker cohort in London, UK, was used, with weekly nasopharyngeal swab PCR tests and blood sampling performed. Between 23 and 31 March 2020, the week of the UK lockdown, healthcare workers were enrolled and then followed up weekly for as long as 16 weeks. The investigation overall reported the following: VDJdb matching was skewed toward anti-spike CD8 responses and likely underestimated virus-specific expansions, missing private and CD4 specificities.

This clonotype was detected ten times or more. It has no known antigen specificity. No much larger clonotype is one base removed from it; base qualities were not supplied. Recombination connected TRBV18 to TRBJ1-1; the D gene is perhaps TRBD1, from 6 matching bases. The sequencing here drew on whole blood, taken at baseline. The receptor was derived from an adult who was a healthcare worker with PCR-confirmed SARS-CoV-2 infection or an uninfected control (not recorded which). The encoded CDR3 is CASSESRGSEAFF. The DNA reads TGTGCCAGCTCAGAATCCAGGGGCAGTGAAGCTTTCTTT.